Sequencing of this T cell receptor beta chain was carried out in a study of cytotoxic CD8 clonotypes in ibrutinib-treated CLL. This clone was seen once. Assay used: immunoSEQ multiplex PCR; TCRdb lists only in-frame clones, some missing. The sample includes 15,000 or so clones, about 86% of them seen just once. The TCR originated in a human donor with chronic lymphocytic leukemia. The sequencing used PBMCs, collected before ibrutinib treatment.

The chain's CDR3 is CASSALREADTQYF. The CDR3 region has the DNA TGTGCCAGCAGCGCCTTGCGGGAGGCAGATACGCAGTATTTT. The chain joins TRBV28 to TRBJ2-3; 8 positions agree with TRBD2. This CDR3 spans 14 amino acids. The germline gives CDR1 MDHEN, CDR2 SYDVKM. Trimming took 6 bases from V and 4 from J; bases not matched to a gene: 6.